The source of this T cell receptor (beta chain) is a study of blood T cells in healthy people across ages. Study-wide results and limits: The CMV status of each donor remained undetermined, and this could have confounded shifts in expanded clonotypes.

V was shortened by 5 bases and J by 4 bases, with 8 bases between the two germline ends. Germline loops: CDR1 DFQATT, CDR2 SNEGSKA (reference sequence). CDR3 length: 11 residues. With regard to this clonotype: What it binds is not known.

Then a second PCR, running roughly 7 to 11 cycles, was carried out with a sample-barcoded 5' primer and a J-beta primer mix. TCRdb fed the 5' RACE reads into MiXCR, producing one record per CDR3 protein. The sample yields 1,300,000 or so distinct CDR3 sequences, around 59% seen once. This TCR came from a man aged 18 to 30 in good health. The chain recombines TRBV20-1 with TRBJ1-2; tentative D call: TRBD1 (6 bases). Sample: blood. The chain's CDR3 is CSAGDTYGYTF. The CDR3 coding sequence is TGCAGTGCTGGGGACACCTATGGCTACACCTTC.